Below, one TCR beta chain is given with its context. Its target is unknown. Clones were sequenced by immunoSEQ multiplex PCR, and TCRdb holds only the in-frame ones, with some missing. The sample has 180,000 or so clones; around 85% are singletons. The source of the sample is a study of Ad26.COV2.S vaccination and SARS-CoV-2 variants. Overall study results and limits: Using TCR breadth and depth analyses may have led to underestimated total T cell responses. Comparability of non-spike TCR breadth was observed across vaccine and placebo recipients. Spike-specific TCR breadth ran higher among vaccine recipients than placebo recipients. A substantial breadth of spike-specific CD8+ and CD4+ T cell responses after vaccination has been reported.

Sample: peripheral blood, taken after recovery from COVID-19. The receptor's source is a human donor who had recovered from COVID-19.

The CDR3 is CASSEWAGNEQYF. In nucleotides, the CDR3 is TGTGCCAGCAGTGAATGGGCAGGGAACGAGCAGTACTTC. The chain carries TRBV6-1 and TRBJ2-7; possible D gene TRBD1, 5 bases. Trimming took 2 bases from V and 5 from J, leaving 10 bases between them. Germline-derived CDR1 and CDR2 are MNHNS and SASEGT. The CDR3 contains 13 residues.